The present T cell receptor beta chain was sequenced within a study of blood T cell repertoires in COVID-19. Overall study: In each case, the material was cDNA or gDNA derived from T cells, B-cell-depleted T cells, or PBMCs.

Original data processing: Estimated nucleated cell counts came from reference gene primer amplification. The table came from immunoSEQ multiplex PCR; TCRdb's copy has only in-frame clones and leaves some out. Clone size and the V and J calls come from that table; the DNA yielded D and trimming. This repertoire shows around 150,000 clones, around four fifths found once; its top ten account for roughly 10%. The CDR3 has 12 amino acids. With 3 bases removed from V and 10 bases from J, the gap between germline ends came to 10 bases. The chain is built from TRBV12-3 or TRBV12-4 and TRBJ2-4; D is unresolved. The specimen sequenced was peripheral blood. This clonotype was sampled from a human donor in a cohort sampled during active COVID-19. CDR3 amino acids: CASSLSQRIQYF. DNA for the CDR3: TGTGCCAGCAGTTTGTCTCAGAGGATTCAGTACTTC.